The entry below describes one TCR beta chain. What it binds is unknown. This record comes from a study of cytomegalovirus exposure and HLA in healthy donors. Whole-study findings and limits: Information on immune exposure was restricted to one variable (CMV serostatus). A list of 150 or so TCR beta chains associated with cytomegalovirus was given.

The PCR employed 60 Vbeta primers together with 13 Jbeta primers. Per the authors' pipeline: Counted up in a later analysis, unique TCR beta chains came to about 80 million, with around 12 million shared. The data were produced by immunoSEQ multiplex PCR, yet TCRdb's version contains in-frame clones alone and is incomplete. The V and J calls and the clone size are those of that table, but D and trimming were determined from the DNA. Of about 130,000 clones in the sample, 73% were seen once. This clonotype originated in a woman between 35 and 50 years old in good health and CMV-seropositive. What was sequenced was PBMCs.

CDR3: CASSRAGSSYNEQFF. DNA for the CDR3: TGTGCCAGCAGCAGGGCGGGTAGCTCCTACAATGAGCAGTTCTTC. V gene TRBV7-3 combines with J gene TRBJ2-1; a weak D match, TRBD2 (5 bases). CDR3 length: 15 amino acids. Germline-derived CDR1 and CDR2 are SGHTA and FQGTGA. Trimming shortened V by 5 bases and J by 0 bases, and 11 bases separated the two germline ends.